This is a list of T cell receptor beta chains from one sample in a study of beta chain features in type 1 diabetes. Generated by immunoSEQ multiplex PCR, the TCRdb table keeps only in-frame clones and is missing some. The sample consists of about 620,000 clones, roughly a sixth of them appearing once. Sequencing used naive CD4+ T cells from blood. The receptors here all came from a man aged 18 to 30 in good health. CDR3s include the opening cysteine and the closing phenylalanine or tryptophan. The order of the fields is V gene, J gene, D gene, clone size, CDR3 DNA, CDR3 protein. The D gene is left open where the match is weak. Rows may omit the clone size; those that give it use once, few, many or a size class.

TRBV4-1	TRBJ2-6	.	few	TGCGCCAGCAGCCCCCAAGGGGTCTCTGGGGCCAACGTCCTGACTTTC	CASSPQGVSGANVLTF
TRBV29-1	TRBJ2-3	.	.	TGCAGCGTTGCAGGAGATACGCAGTATTTT	CSVAGDTQYF
TRBV28	TRBJ2-7	.	few	TGTGCCAGCAGTTTTCCTCTCACAGGGATGAAGTACGAGCAGTACTTC	CASSFPLTGMKYEQYF
TRBV7-2	TRBJ1-1	.	.	TGTGCCAGCAGCTTGTCGGTCAGTCACCTAATCGCTGAAGCTTTCTTT	CASSLSVSHLIAEAFF
TRBV19	TRBJ1-5	.	few	TGTGCCAGTAGTATATTGCATACCCTAAGCAATCAGCCCCAGCATTTT	CASSILHTLSNQPQHF
TRBV30	TRBJ1-2	.	few	TGTGCCTGGAGTGTATACTCAGGGGCCGGTGGCTACACCTTC	CAWSVYSGAGGYTF
TRBV5-6	TRBJ2-3	.	few	TGTGCCAGCAGCTTGGGGCAGCCTGGCACAGATACGCAGTATTTT	CASSLGQPGTDTQYF
TRBV5-4	TRBJ2-7	TRBD1	.	TGTGCCAGCAGCTTGTACCCGACAGGGAACGAGCAGTACTTC	CASSLYPTGNEQYF
TRBV18	TRBJ2-1	TRBD1	few	TGTGCCAGCTCACCGCGGACAGGTACGAATGAGCAGTTCTTC	CASSPRTGTNEQFF
TRBV29-1	TRBJ1-6	TRBD1	few	TGCAGCGCAAGGACAGGGGCGGGTAATTCACCCCTCCACTTT	CSARTGAGNSPLHF
TRBV7-9	TRBJ1-4	.	.	TGTGCCAGCAGCTTAGAACCAGCAACTAATGAAAAACTGTTTTTT	CASSLEPATNEKLFF
TRBV6-1	TRBJ2-7	.	few	TGTGCCATCATGGGCCGGGGGCTCGACTACGAGCAGTACTTC	CAIMGRGLDYEQYF
TRBV9	TRBJ1-6	.	few	TGTGCCAGCAGCGTACAGGGGAATTCACCCCTCCACTTT	CASSVQGNSPLHF
TRBV5-4	TRBJ2-1	.	.	TGTGCCAGCAGCTTGGGATTCCGTAGCATCGATGAGCAGTTCTTC	CASSLGFRSIDEQFF
TRBV19	TRBJ2-3	TRBD1	.	TGTGCCAGTAGTAGACCGGGACAGGGGACCACAGATACGCAGTATTTT	CASSRPGQGTTDTQYF
TRBV5-1	TRBJ2-3	.	.	TGCGCCAGCAGCTTGGACCTGGAGTCACCTACAGATACGCAGTATTTT	CASSLDLESPTDTQYF
TRBV7-9	TRBJ1-2	.	few	TGTGCCAGCAGCTTAGTTCCAGTCTCTAACTATGGCTACACCTTC	CASSLVPVSNYGYTF
TRBV2	TRBJ2-3	.	.	TGTGCCAGCACCTCCTACAGCGGGGATACGCAGTATTTT	CASTSYSGDTQYF
TRBV10-3	TRBJ2-3	.	.	TGTGCCATCAGTAGGTCCGGGCCCCAGTATTTT	CAISRSGPQYF
TRBV7-2	TRBJ2-5	TRBD2	few	TGTGCCAGCAGCCCCGGACTAGCGGGGGGACAAGAGACCCAGTACTTC	CASSPGLAGGQETQYF
TRBV7-2	TRBJ1-2	TRBD1	.	TGTGCCAGCAGCACCGGGACAGGAAACTATGGCTACACCTTC	CASSTGTGNYGYTF
TRBV10-3	TRBJ2-3	TRBD1	.	TGTGCCATCAGTGACGCCCCAGGGGGTAAAACTTTCACAGATACGCAGTATTTT	CAISDAPGGKTFTDTQYF
TRBV7-3	TRBJ2-1	.	.	TGTGCCAGCAGCCCGCCTAGCCCCAGCAATGAGCAGTTCTTC	CASSPPSPSNEQFF
TRBV5-1	TRBJ2-1	.	.	TGCGCCAGCAGAGAGGAAATATTAGCGGAGCAGTTCTTC	CASREEILAEQFF
TRBV5-4	TRBJ2-1	.	.	TGTGCCAGCAGCTTGGGGCAGGTCCACTACAATGAGCAGTTCTTC	CASSLGQVHYNEQFF
TRBV25-1	TRBJ2-7	.	.	TGTGCCAGCAGTGGTAGTGGTCGCCCCCCCCAGCAGTACTTC	CASSGSGRPPQQYF
TRBV11-2	TRBJ2-7	TRBD1	.	TGTGCCAGCAGGTCTCCCGCCCGGACAGGGGCTCACTACGAGCAGTACTTC	CASRSPARTGAHYEQYF
TRBV5-6	TRBJ2-5	.	few	TGTGCCAGCAGCTTGGGGGTAAGGGAGACCCAGTACTTC	CASSLGVRETQYF
TRBV13	TRBJ2-7	TRBD2	few	TGTGCCAGCAGCTTCGCAGGTAGCGGGGTGGCCTACGAGCAGTACTTC	CASSFAGSGVAYEQYF
TRBV9	TRBJ1-2	.	few	TGTGCCAGCAGCGTTAGTGGCCAGAGGGGCTATGGCTACACCTTC	CASSVSGQRGYGYTF
TRBV7-2	TRBJ2-7	.	few	TGTGCCAGCAGCTTAGGGACCTTATCCTACGAGCAGTACTTC	CASSLGTLSYEQYF
TRBV14	TRBJ2-6	.	few	TGTGCCAGCAGGGGGTCCGAGGCCAACGTCCTGACTTTC	CASRGSEANVLTF
TRBV18	TRBJ1-2	.	.	TGTGCCAGCTCACCATCCACAGCAACCGATGGCTACACCTTC	CASSPSTATDGYTF
TRBV25-1	TRBJ2-7	.	few	TGTGCCAGCAGTGAATATAGGGGCAGCTCTGTGGACGAGCAGTACTTC	CASSEYRGSSVDEQYF
TRBV9	TRBJ1-1	.	few	TGTGCCAGCAGCGCGCAGGTAGGGCTGAACACTGAAGCTTTCTTT	CASSAQVGLNTEAFF
TRBV5-1	TRBJ2-3	.	few	TGCGCCAGCAGCTCGGACCTAGGGGATACGCAGTATTTT	CASSSDLGDTQYF
TRBV7-2	TRBJ2-6	.	few	TGTGCCAGCAGCTTAGACCTCTCTGGGGCCAACGTCCTGACTTTC	CASSLDLSGANVLTF
TRBV7-9	TRBJ2-3	.	few	TGTGCCAGCAGACTACTATCAGATACGCAGTATTTT	CASRLLSDTQYF
TRBV30	TRBJ2-2	.	.	TGTGCCTGGAGTGTTACAATGCAGGGGACCGGGGAGCTGTTTTTT	CAWSVTMQGTGELFF
TRBV18	TRBJ1-5	.	.	TGTGCCAGCTCACCCCTCAGTGGGGGAGGCTATCAGCCCCAGCATTTT	CASSPLSGGGYQPQHF